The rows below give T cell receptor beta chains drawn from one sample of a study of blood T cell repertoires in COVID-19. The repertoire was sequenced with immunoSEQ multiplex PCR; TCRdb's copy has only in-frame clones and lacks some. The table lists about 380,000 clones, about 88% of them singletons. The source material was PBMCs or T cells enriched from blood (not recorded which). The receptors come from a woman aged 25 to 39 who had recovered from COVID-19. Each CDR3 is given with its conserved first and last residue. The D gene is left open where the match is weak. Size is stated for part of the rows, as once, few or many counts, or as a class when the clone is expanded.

DNA: TGTGCCAGCAGCCCAGGACAGCCAAGCTCTGGAAACACCATATATTTT
CDR3: CASSPGQPSSGNTIYF
size: .
V: TRBV7-3
J: TRBJ1-3
D: .

DNA: TGCGCCAGCAGCTTGGGGACAGGGGGGGAGACCCAGTACTTC
CDR3: CASSLGTGGETQYF
size: few
V: TRBV5-1
J: TRBJ2-5
D: TRBD1

DNA: TGTGCCAGCAGTGAAGCGGAGAGAAAGGCAGCTTTCTTT
CDR3: CASSEAERKAAFF
size: .
V: TRBV6-1
J: TRBJ1-1
D: .

DNA: TGTGCCAGCAGCGTCAGGGAAAACACTGAGCAGTTCTTC
CDR3: CASSVRENTEQFF
size: .
V: TRBV9
J: TRBJ2-1
D: .

DNA: TGTGCCAGCAGTTTATTAGTCGGCGGAACCTACGAGCAGTACTTC
CDR3: CASSLLVGGTYEQYF
size: .
V: TRBV28
J: TRBJ2-7
D: .

DNA: TGTGCCGTGAACCAGGCTAGCGGGGGCTGGACTGAGCAGTTCTTC
CDR3: CAVNQASGGWTEQFF
size: .
V: TRBV6-5
J: TRBJ2-1
D: TRBD2

DNA: TGTGCCAGCAGCTCGGACGAGGGAGGTTTTGTTAATGAAAAACTGTTTTTT
CDR3: CASSSDEGGFVNEKLFF
size: .
V: TRBV7-9
J: TRBJ1-4
D: .

DNA: TGTGCCAGCAGCCCGCCGGACAGGGGGCGCAGCAATGGCTACACCTTC
CDR3: CASSPPDRGRSNGYTF
size: .
V: TRBV7-2
J: TRBJ1-2
D: TRBD1

DNA: TGTGCCAGCAGCTTATGGCGGGGGGGCCAAGAGACCCAGTACTTC
CDR3: CASSLWRGGQETQYF
size: .
V: TRBV11-2
J: TRBJ2-5
D: TRBD2

DNA: TGTGCCAGCACCTCAAAGGGACTCGCAAGCACAGATACGCAGTATTTT
CDR3: CASTSKGLASTDTQYF
size: .
V: TRBV28
J: TRBJ2-3
D: .

DNA: TGTGCCAGCTCACTTCACGAGGGGACAGGGGGTACAGATACGCAGTATTTT
CDR3: CASSLHEGTGGTDTQYF
size: .
V: TRBV18
J: TRBJ2-3
D: TRBD1

DNA: TGTGCCAGTAGTATAGGGAGACGGCGCAATGAGCAGTTCTTC
CDR3: CASSIGRRRNEQFF
size: few
V: TRBV19
J: TRBJ2-1
D: .

DNA: TGTGCCACAAGAGCGGGAGTTTTTGGCACCGGGGAGCTGTTTTTT
CDR3: CATRAGVFGTGELFF
size: .
V: TRBV19
J: TRBJ2-2
D: TRBD2

DNA: TGTGCCAGCAGTCCCCGACAGGCCCCCCCCGAAGCTTTCTTT
CDR3: CASSPRQAPPEAFF
size: .
V: TRBV28
J: TRBJ1-1
D: .

DNA: TGCGCCAGCAGCACACAGGGGGGAGGCACTGAAGCTTTCTTT
CDR3: CASSTQGGGTEAFF
size: .
V: TRBV5-1
J: TRBJ1-1
D: TRBD1

DNA: TGTGCCGCCAGAGCGGGAGTAGAAAAGAATGAGCAGTTCTTC
CDR3: CAARAGVEKNEQFF
size: .
V: TRBV10-3
J: TRBJ2-1
D: TRBD2

DNA: TGTGCCAGCAAAAGCGGGAGTGTCCTCAATGAGCAGTTCTTC
CDR3: CASKSGSVLNEQFF
size: .
V: TRBV28
J: TRBJ2-1
D: TRBD2

DNA: TGTGCCATCAGTGAGAACTCGAGCAATCAGCCCCAGCATTTT
CDR3: CAISENSSNQPQHF
size: .
V: TRBV10-3
J: TRBJ1-5
D: .

DNA: TGTGCCACCAGCAGAGTTGTGACAGGGAAGGCTGAAGCTTTCTTT
CDR3: CATSRVVTGKAEAFF
size: .
V: TRBV15
J: TRBJ1-1
D: TRBD1

DNA: TGTGCCAGCAGTAGGGACAGCCTCTATGGCTACACCTTC
CDR3: CASSRDSLYGYTF
size: .
V: TRBV2
J: TRBJ1-2
D: TRBD1

DNA: TGTGCCATCAGTCCGACAGGGTCCTACGAGCAGTACTTC
CDR3: CAISPTGSYEQYF
size: once
V: TRBV10-3
J: TRBJ2-7
D: TRBD1

DNA: TGTGCCAGCTCACCCTCACTGGGACAGGGAAGTTCAGCCCTCCACTTT
CDR3: CASSPSLGQGSSALHF
size: .
V: TRBV18
J: TRBJ1-6
D: TRBD1

DNA: TGTGCCAGCAGCTTAGGCGGGTACGGAAACACCATATATTTT
CDR3: CASSLGGYGNTIYF
size: .
V: TRBV7-8
J: TRBJ1-3
D: .

DNA: TGTGCCAGCAGTGGGGAACAGGGAGAGCTTGGCTACACCTTC
CDR3: CASSGEQGELGYTF
size: .
V: TRBV28
J: TRBJ1-2
D: .

DNA: TGTGCCAGCTCACCATATCTAGGGACTAGCGGGGGAGGGACCTACGAGCAGTACTTC
CDR3: CASSPYLGTSGGGTYEQYF
size: .
V: TRBV18
J: TRBJ2-7
D: TRBD2

DNA: TGTGCCAGCAGTGAAGCGAGATTGCTGAACACTGAAGCTTTCTTT
CDR3: CASSEARLLNTEAFF
size: .
V: TRBV6-1
J: TRBJ1-1
D: .

DNA: TGTGCCAGCAGCTTAGCGGTTTCAGCGGGGGGCGGTAATGAGCAGTTCTTC
CDR3: CASSLAVSAGGGNEQFF
size: .
V: TRBV7-8
J: TRBJ2-1
D: TRBD2

DNA: TGCGCCAGCAACGGATTTCAGGGCGGCTACACCTTC
CDR3: CASNGFQGGYTF
size: .
V: TRBV10-2
J: TRBJ1-2
D: .

DNA: TGTGCCAGCAGCTTAGGACTAGCGGGCTACGAGCAGTACTTC
CDR3: CASSLGLAGYEQYF
size: .
V: TRBV7-2
J: TRBJ2-7
D: TRBD2

DNA: TGTGCCAGCAGTCTCCATAGCGGGAGGCCATCCTACAATGAGCAGTTCTTC
CDR3: CASSLHSGRPSYNEQFF
size: .
V: TRBV28
J: TRBJ2-1
D: TRBD2

DNA: TGTGCCAGCAGCTTAGGGTTAGCGGGAGCGTCAGATACGCAGTATTTT
CDR3: CASSLGLAGASDTQYF
size: .
V: TRBV7-6
J: TRBJ2-3
D: TRBD2

DNA: TGTGCCAGCTCAAAGGCAGGTATCGGATCACCCCTCCACTTT
CDR3: CASSKAGIGSPLHF
size: .
V: TRBV18
J: TRBJ1-6
D: .

DNA: TGTGCCAGCAGTACGGACAGGGGGGGCTATGGCTACACCTTC
CDR3: CASSTDRGGYGYTF
size: .
V: TRBV6-2/TRBV6-3
J: TRBJ1-2
D: TRBD1

DNA: TGTGCCAGCAGGTCGACAGGGGGGAACTATGGCTACACCTTC
CDR3: CASRSTGGNYGYTF
size: .
V: TRBV6-5
J: TRBJ1-2
D: TRBD1

DNA: TGTGCCAGCAGCACGGGGGGGCTTAGGGAGACCCAGTACTTC
CDR3: CASSTGGLRETQYF
size: .
V: TRBV7-9
J: TRBJ2-5
D: TRBD2

DNA: TGTGCCAGCTCAGGGACAGGGGGAACTGAAGCTTTCTTT
CDR3: CASSGTGGTEAFF
size: .
V: TRBV18
J: TRBJ1-1
D: TRBD1

DNA: TGTGCCAGCAGTGAGCAGACAGGGGATGGCTACACCTTC
CDR3: CASSEQTGDGYTF
size: .
V: TRBV2
J: TRBJ1-2
D: TRBD1

DNA: TGCGCCAGCCTTACAGGGGTAGGGTCACCCCTCCACTTT
CDR3: CASLTGVGSPLHF
size: .
V: TRBV10-2
J: TRBJ1-6
D: TRBD1

DNA: TGTGCCAGTAGTAAAATGAACGGCGGAGCGGATGGCTACACCTTC
CDR3: CASSKMNGGADGYTF
size: .
V: TRBV19
J: TRBJ1-2
D: .

DNA: TGTGCCAGAAGCCGCCCTGACAGCCTAACATATAATTCACCCCTCCACTTT
CDR3: CARSRPDSLTYNSPLHF
size: .
V: TRBV5-3
J: TRBJ1-6
D: .

DNA: TGTGCCAGCATGAGGGACAGGGGGCCCACTGAAGCTTTCTTT
CDR3: CASMRDRGPTEAFF
size: .
V: TRBV2
J: TRBJ1-1
D: TRBD1